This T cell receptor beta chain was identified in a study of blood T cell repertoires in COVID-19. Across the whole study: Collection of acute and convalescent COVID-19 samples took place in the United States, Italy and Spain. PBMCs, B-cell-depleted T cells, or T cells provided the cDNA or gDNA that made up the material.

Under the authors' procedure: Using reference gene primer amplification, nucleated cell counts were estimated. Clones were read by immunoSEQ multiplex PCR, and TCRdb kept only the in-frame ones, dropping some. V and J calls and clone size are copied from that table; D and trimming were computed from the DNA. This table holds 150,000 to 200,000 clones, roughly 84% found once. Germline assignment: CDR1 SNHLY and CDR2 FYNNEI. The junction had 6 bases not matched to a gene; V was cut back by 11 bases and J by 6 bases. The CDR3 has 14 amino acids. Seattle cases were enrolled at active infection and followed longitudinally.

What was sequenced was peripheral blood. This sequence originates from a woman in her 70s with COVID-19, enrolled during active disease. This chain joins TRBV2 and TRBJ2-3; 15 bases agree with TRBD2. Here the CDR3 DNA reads TGTGCCGGAAAGGGACTAGCGGGGGGTGATACGCAGTATTTT. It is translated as CAGKGLAGGDTQYF.